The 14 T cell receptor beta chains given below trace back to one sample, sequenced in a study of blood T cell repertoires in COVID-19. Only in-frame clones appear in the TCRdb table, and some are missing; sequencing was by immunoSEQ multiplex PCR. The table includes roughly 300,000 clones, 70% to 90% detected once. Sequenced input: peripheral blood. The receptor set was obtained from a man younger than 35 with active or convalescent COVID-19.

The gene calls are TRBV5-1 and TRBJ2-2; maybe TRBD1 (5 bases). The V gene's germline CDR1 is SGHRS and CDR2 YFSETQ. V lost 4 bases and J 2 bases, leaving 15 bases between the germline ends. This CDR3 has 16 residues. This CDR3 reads CASSPYRTLNTGELFF. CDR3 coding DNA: TGCGCCAGCAGCCCCTACCGGACATTAAACACCGGGGAGCTGTTTTTT.

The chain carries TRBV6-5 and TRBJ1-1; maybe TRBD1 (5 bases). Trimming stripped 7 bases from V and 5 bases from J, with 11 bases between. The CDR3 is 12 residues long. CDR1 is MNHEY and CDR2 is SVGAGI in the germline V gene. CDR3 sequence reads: CASTGDGTEAFF. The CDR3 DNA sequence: TGTGCCAGCACGGGGGACGGGACTGAAGCTTTCTTT.

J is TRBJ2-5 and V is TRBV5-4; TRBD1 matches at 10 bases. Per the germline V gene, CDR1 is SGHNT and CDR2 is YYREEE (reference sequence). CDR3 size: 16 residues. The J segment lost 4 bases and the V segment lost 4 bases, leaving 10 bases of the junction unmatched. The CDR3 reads CASSHYRTGGGETQYF. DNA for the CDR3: TGTGCCAGCAGCCACTATAGGACAGGGGGGGGAGAGACCCAGTACTTC. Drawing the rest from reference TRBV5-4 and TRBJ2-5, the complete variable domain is ETGVTQSPTHLIKTRGQQVTLRCSSQSGHNTVSWYQQALGQGPQFIFQYYREEENGRGNFPPRFSGLQFPNYSSELNVNALELDDSALYLCASSHYRTGGGETQYFGPGTRLLVL.

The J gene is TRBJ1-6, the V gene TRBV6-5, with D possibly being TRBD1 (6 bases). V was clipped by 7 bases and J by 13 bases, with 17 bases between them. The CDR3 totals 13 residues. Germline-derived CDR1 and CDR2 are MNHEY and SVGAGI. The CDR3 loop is CASKNRVDGPLHF. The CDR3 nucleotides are TGTGCCAGCAAAAACAGGGTGGACGGGCCCCTCCACTTT.

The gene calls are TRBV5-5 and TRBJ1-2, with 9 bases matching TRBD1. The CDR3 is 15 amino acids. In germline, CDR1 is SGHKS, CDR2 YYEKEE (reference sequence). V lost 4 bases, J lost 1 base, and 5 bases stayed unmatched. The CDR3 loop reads CASSETGGSNYGYTF. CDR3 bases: TGTGCCAGCAGCGAAACAGGGGGCAGTAACTATGGCTACACCTTC.

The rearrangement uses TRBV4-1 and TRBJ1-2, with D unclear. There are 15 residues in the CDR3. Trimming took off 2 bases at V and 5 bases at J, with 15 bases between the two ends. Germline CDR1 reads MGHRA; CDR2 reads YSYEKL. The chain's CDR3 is CASSQTSRTGYGYTF. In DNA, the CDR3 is TGCGCCAGCAGCCAAACTAGCAGAACGGGGTATGGCTACACCTTC.

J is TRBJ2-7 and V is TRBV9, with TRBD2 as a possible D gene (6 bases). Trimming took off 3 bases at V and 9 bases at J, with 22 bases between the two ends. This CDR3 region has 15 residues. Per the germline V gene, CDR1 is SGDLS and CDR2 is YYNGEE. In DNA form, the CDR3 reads TGTGCCAGCAGCGAGACCTCGGGGGAGGCTTCGGTGCAGTACTTC. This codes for CASSETSGEASVQYF. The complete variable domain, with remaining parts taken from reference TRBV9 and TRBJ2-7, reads DSGVTQTPKHLITATGQRVTLRCSPRSGDLSVYWYQQSLDQGLQFLIQYYNGEERAKGNILERFSAQQFPDLHSELNLSSLELGDSALYFCASSETSGEASVQYFGPGTRLTVT.

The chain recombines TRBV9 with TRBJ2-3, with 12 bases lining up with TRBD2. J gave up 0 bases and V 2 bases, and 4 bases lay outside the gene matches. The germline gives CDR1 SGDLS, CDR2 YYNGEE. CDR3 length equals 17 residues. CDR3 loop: CASSVGTSGFSTDTQYF. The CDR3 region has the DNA TGTGCCAGCAGCGTGGGGACTAGCGGGTTTAGCACAGATACGCAGTATTTT.

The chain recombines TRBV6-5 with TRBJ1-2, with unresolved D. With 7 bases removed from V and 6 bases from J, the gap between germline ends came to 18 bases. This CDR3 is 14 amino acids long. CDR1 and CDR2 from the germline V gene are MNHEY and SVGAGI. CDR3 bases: TGTGCCAGCACACTAACCAGACTCTCTAATGGCTACACCTTC. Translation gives CASTLTRLSNGYTF.

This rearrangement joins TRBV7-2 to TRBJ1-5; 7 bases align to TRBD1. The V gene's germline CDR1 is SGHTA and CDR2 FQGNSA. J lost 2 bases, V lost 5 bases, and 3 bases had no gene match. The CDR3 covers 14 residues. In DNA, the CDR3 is TGTGCCAGCAGCCCAGGGGGTGGCAATCAGCCCCAGCATTTT. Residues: CASSPGGGNQPQHF.

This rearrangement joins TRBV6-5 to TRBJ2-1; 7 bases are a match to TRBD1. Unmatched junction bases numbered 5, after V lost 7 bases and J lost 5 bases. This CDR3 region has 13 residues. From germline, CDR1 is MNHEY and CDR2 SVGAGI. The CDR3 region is CASIGTVNNEQFF. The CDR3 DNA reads TGTGCCAGCATTGGGACAGTAAACAATGAGCAGTTCTTC.

As DNA, the CDR3 is TGCGCCAGCAGCTTGTACGGGGGACAGGGGCTGGAGACCCAGTACTTC. Encoded protein: CASSLYGGQGLETQYF. V gene TRBV5-1 combines with J gene TRBJ2-5; TRBD1 aligns across 10 bases. Germline assignment: CDR1 SGHRS and CDR2 YFSETQ. V trimming: 1 base; J trimming: 5 bases; junction bases outside the gene matches: 8. The CDR3 runs 16 residues. Complete variable domain (other parts from reference TRBV5-1 and TRBJ2-5): KAGVTQTPRYLIKTRGQQVTLSCSPISGHRSVSWYQQTPGQGLQFLFEYFSETQRNKGNFPGRFSGRQFSNSRSEMNVSTLELGDSALYLCASSLYGGQGLETQYFGPGTRLLVL.

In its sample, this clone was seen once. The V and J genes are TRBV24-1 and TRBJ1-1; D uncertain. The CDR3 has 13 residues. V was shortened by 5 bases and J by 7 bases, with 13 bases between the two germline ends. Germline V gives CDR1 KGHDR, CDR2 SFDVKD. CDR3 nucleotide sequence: TGTGCCACCAGTGCGGGGTGGGGAGGTGAAGCTTTCTTT. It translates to CATSAGWGGEAFF.

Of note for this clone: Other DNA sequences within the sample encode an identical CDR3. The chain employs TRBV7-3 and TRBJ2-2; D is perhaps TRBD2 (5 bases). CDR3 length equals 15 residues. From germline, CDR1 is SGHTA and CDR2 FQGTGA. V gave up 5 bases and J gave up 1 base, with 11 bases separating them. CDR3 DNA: TGTGCCAGCAGCCCTAGAGGAGGGAACACCGGGGAGCTGTTTTTT. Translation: CASSPRGGNTGELFF.